Here is one TCR beta chain with its context. Antigen: not known. Indicated time point: patch test 2, 6 weeks after DPC sensitization. Treatment in this sample: therapeutic diphenylcyclopropenone sensitization with weekly scalp DPC. Individual cDNA molecules had unique molecular identifiers attached to them by the library. TCRdb passed the RACE reads through MiXCR, listing each CDR3 protein once. The table shows a few hundred thousand distinct CDR3 sequences, with more than 5% occurring only once. This record comes from a study of human T cells and chemical hapten exposure. On the study more broadly: Alopecia areata, totalis or universalis affected patients, mainly female. Per-sample TCR yield variation was attributed mainly to small pooled library volume differences. Study conclusions and caveats: Positively correlated with patch test score were the counts of PT1 expanded TCRs.

Trimming removed 6 bases from V and 6 bases from J; junction bases left unmatched: 6. Per germline, CDR1 MNHEY and CDR2 SVGAGI. The CDR3 sequence is 15 residues long. This receptor was identified in a woman between 18 and 30 years old with alopecia areata. Some clones in this sample may be carry-over from other donors' samples. The source was whole blood, collected in connection with sensitization to the hapten diphenylcyclopropenone (DPC). V gene TRBV6-5 combines with J gene TRBJ2-2; 11 nucleotides match TRBD2. The CDR3 coding sequence is TGTGCCAGCAGCGGACTAGCGGGCGGTCCCGGGGAGCTGTTTTTT. Translating gives CASSGLAGGPGELFF.